These 27 T cell receptor beta chains were all obtained from the same sample, sequenced in a study of T cells in Graves' hyperthyroidism and ophthalmopathy. RNA transcripts gave rise to amplified TCR beta CDR3 regions. A first-round RT-PCR of the TCR CDR3 used the HTBI primer set. TCRdb re-called the multiplex PCR reads with MiXCR, one entry per CDR3 protein. This sample has around 350,000 distinct CDR3 sequences, with about 12% found just once. Input material: blood. Source of these receptors: a woman younger than 35 with Graves' hyperthyroidism.

The chain couples TRBV4-3 to TRBJ2-1; TRBD2 is a possible D gene (6 bases). Deletions cut 0 bases from V and 6 bases from J, with 15 bases between. The CDR3 is 16 residues long. Germline CDR1 and CDR2: LGHNA and YSLEER. CDR3 sequence: CASSQDRKLAFNEQFF. The DNA for the CDR3 is TGCGCCAGCAGCCAAGACCGAAAACTAGCTTTCAATGAGCAGTTCTTC.

The V gene is TRBV20-1, the J gene TRBJ1-4; the D gene is possibly TRBD1 (5 bases). Germline CDR1 is DFQATT and CDR2 is SNEGSKA (reference sequence). The CDR3 consists of 15 residues. The V and J ends lost 6 bases and 5 bases respectively, with 19 bases between them. CDR3 sequence reads: CSAFGHQDSNEKLFF. CDR3 bases: TGCAGTGCGTTCGGACACCAAGACTCAAATGAAAAACTGTTTTTT.

In its sample, this clonotype was seen many times. The chain carries TRBV4-3 and TRBJ2-7; D ambiguous. Germline V CDR1 and CDR2: LGHNA, YSLEER. The germline V and J ends were trimmed by 5 bases and 0 bases, with 11 bases remaining between them. The CDR3 length is 14 residues. The CDR3 DNA sequence: TGCGCCAGCAGCGCGATAAAGAGCTCCTACGAGCAGTACTTC. It yields the protein CASSAIKSSYEQYF.

V usage is TRBV4-1 and J usage is TRBJ2-7; D remains unclear. The CDR3 is 12 amino acids. V was cut by 1 base and J by 7 bases, with 8 bases left in between. CDR1 and CDR2 (germline): MGHRA, YSYEKL. DNA for the CDR3: TGCGCCAGCAGCCAAGTTTATGGTGAGCAGTACTTC. Protein sequence: CASSQVYGEQYF.

This clonotype was recorded once. This chain links TRBV11-2 with TRBJ2-1; 10 bases fit TRBD2. With 5 bases clipped from V and 7 bases from J, the junction kept 8 bases outside the gene matches. The germline V gene has CDR1 SGHAT and CDR2 FQNNGV. The CDR3 runs 15 residues. CDR3 in amino acids: CASSRERGGGNEQFF. The CDR3 bases are TGTGCCAGCAGCCGGGAGCGGGGGGGTGGTAATGAGCAGTTCTTC. The variable domain in full, with the rest retrieved from reference TRBV11-2 and TRBJ2-1, is EAGVAQSPRYKIIEKRQSVAFWCNPISGHATLYWYQQILGQGPKLLIQFQNNGVVDDSQLPKDRFSAERLKGVDSTLKIQPAKLEDSAVYLCASSRERGGGNEQFFGPGTRLTVL.

At least ten counts were recorded for this clonotype. The V gene is TRBV20-1, the J gene TRBJ2-1, with 9 bases identical to TRBD2. After removal of 6 bases from V and 7 bases from J, the junction contained 13 bases not matched to a gene. Germline V gene sequence: CDR1 DFQATT, CDR2 SNEGSKA (reference sequence). This CDR3 is 15 amino acids long. CDR3 sequence: CSARTPAGGGNEQFF. CDR3 in DNA: TGCAGTGCCCGAACCCCTGCGGGAGGGGGAAATGAGCAGTTCTTC.

This clonotype appeared many times. The rearrangement uses TRBV18 and TRBJ1-1; possibly TRBD1 for D (5 bases). V lost 2 bases and J 4 bases, leaving 11 bases between the germline ends. Germline V gene sequence: CDR1 KGHSH, CDR2 LQKENI. The CDR3 totals 14 residues. Written as DNA, the CDR3 is TGTGCCAGCTCACCAGGGGGAAGTGGCACTGAAGCTTTCTTT. Its protein is CASSPGGSGTEAFF.

This clonotype came up many times. The chain has TRBV2 and TRBJ1-4; no firm D call. The germline V and J ends were trimmed by 6 bases and 8 bases, with 4 bases remaining between them. The length of the CDR3 is 10 residues. Germline V gene lookup returns CDR1 SNHLY and CDR2 FYNNEI. The CDR3 region is CASRSEKLFF. CDR3 nucleotides: TGTGCCAGCAGGTCCGAAAAACTGTTTTTT.

Worth noting for this clonotype: One base away lies a much larger clone, so this may be a sequencing read error. The chain has TRBV12-3 or TRBV12-4 and TRBJ2-1; D is unresolved. This CDR3 has 13 amino acids. CDR3 region: CASSLPVSDEQSF. CDR3 nucleotide sequence: TGTGCCAGCAGTTTACCGGTTTCTGATGAGCAGTCCTTC.

The chain joins TRBV4-1 to TRBJ2-5; TRBD2 matches at 9 bases. V gave up 3 bases and J gave up 7 bases; unmatched junction bases: 9. The CDR3 sequence is 15 residues long. Looked up from germline, CDR1 is MGHRA and CDR2 is YSYEKL. CDR3 nucleotides: TGCGCCAGCAGCCAGTCTCCTGGCGGGGGGGGGACCCAGTACTTC. Translated, it gives CASSQSPGGGGTQYF.

In its sample, this clonotype was seen many times. The rearrangement joins TRBV20-1 to TRBJ2-7; TRBD1 matches 9 bases. Germline V gene data show CDR1 as DFQATT and CDR2 as SNEGSKA (reference sequence). V was clipped by 5 bases and J by 5 bases; unmatched bases: 10. The length of the CDR3 is 14 residues. This CDR3 is CSALDGTGKDEQYF. The CDR3 nucleotides read TGCAGTGCTTTAGACGGGACAGGGAAAGACGAGCAGTACTTC.

This chain connects TRBV20-1 to TRBJ1-1; unclear D gene. Trimming stripped 3 bases from V and 1 base from J, with 12 bases between. This CDR3 has 14 amino acids. Germline V gene sequence: CDR1 DFQATT, CDR2 SNEGSKA (reference sequence). The CDR3 DNA is TGCAGTGCTAGGCCCGGGAGGGAGAACACTGAAGCTTTCTTT. Its protein is CSARPGRENTEAFF.

Many counts were recorded for this clonotype. V and J are TRBV28 and TRBJ1-2; D possibly corresponds to TRBD1 (6 bases). With 9 bases removed from V and 4 bases from J, the gap between germline ends came to 15 bases. Germline V gene sequence: CDR1 MDHEN, CDR2 SYDVKM. The CDR3 extends over 13 amino acids. CDR3 residues: CARFLQGFYGYTF. The CDR3 nucleotides read TGTGCCAGGTTCTTACAGGGTTTCTATGGCTACACCTTC.

This clonotype has at least ten counts. The V call is TRBV28, the J call TRBJ2-2; D is uncertain. V was clipped by 3 bases and J by 8 bases, with 10 bases between them. This CDR3 spans 13 amino acids. Looked up from germline, CDR1 is MDHEN and CDR2 is SYDVKM. CDR3 sequence: CASSLGHEGELFF. The CDR3 nucleotides read TGTGCCAGCAGTTTGGGCCACGAAGGGGAGCTGTTTTTT.

This clonotype occurred many times. This chain links TRBV30 with TRBJ2-1; 9 bases are a match to TRBD1. In germline, CDR1 is GTSNPN, CDR2 SVGIG (reference sequence). CDR3 length: 16 amino acids. V shed 3 bases, J shed 4 bases, and the junction held 10 bases outside the gene matches. Here the CDR3 reads CAWSAPQGARYNEQFF. As DNA, the CDR3 is TGTGCCTGGAGCGCCCCACAGGGGGCGAGATACAATGAGCAGTTCTTC.

This clonotype was observed at least ten times. One end of the junction is discordant with germline, which a read error may explain. The genes are TRBV18 and TRBJ1-1; possibly TRBD1 for D (5 bases). The germline V gene encodes CDR1 KGHSH and CDR2 LQKENI. There are 14 residues in the CDR3. This CDR3 reads CASSPRGGNAEAFF. Here the CDR3 DNA reads TGTGCCAGCTCACCACGGGGGGGGAACGCTGAAGCTTTCTTT.

This clonotype was observed at least ten times. V usage is TRBV27 and J usage is TRBJ2-1; the match to TRBD2 covers 9 bases. Trimming removed 1 base from V and 5 bases from J; junction bases left unmatched: 6. The CDR3 is 16 amino acids. CDR1 is MNHEY and CDR2 is SMNVEV in the germline V gene (reference sequence). The CDR3 DNA sequence: TGTGCCAGCAGTTTATGGGGCAGCGGGGGGAACAATGAGCAGTTCTTC. Encoded protein: CASSLWGSGGNNEQFF.

The chain recombines TRBV11-2 with TRBJ2-5, with 7 bases that match TRBD1. CDR3 length: 14 amino acids. Germline CDR1 is SGHAT and CDR2 is FQNNGV. J gave up 5 bases and V 8 bases, and 11 bases lay outside the gene matches. CDR3 bases: TGTGCCAGCTCAACGCCGACAGGGTCGGAGACCCAGTACTTC. Translating it yields CASSTPTGSETQYF.

This clonotype was detected only a few times. The chain links TRBV12-3 or TRBV12-4 to TRBJ2-1; D ambiguous. There are 12 residues in the CDR3. Deletions cut 5 bases from V and 11 bases from J, with 13 bases between. The CDR3 is CASSRGWNQQFF. In nucleotides, the CDR3 is TGTGCCAGCAGTCGTGGATGGAACCAGCAGTTCTTC.

This clonotype showed up just a few times. The rearrangement uses TRBV5-6 and TRBJ1-5, with D possibly TRBD1 on 5 matching bases. V shed 1 base and J shed 7 bases, with 12 bases lying between them. The CDR3 runs 14 residues. Germline V gene data show CDR1 as SGHDT and CDR2 as YYEEEE. For the CDR3, the DNA is TGTGCCAGCAGCTTGTCGTACCAGGGCCAGCCCCAGCATTTT. Translating it yields CASSLSYQGQPQHF.

In this sample, this clonotype turned up a few times. This chain connects TRBV19 to TRBJ1-3, with a weak D call TRBD1 (5 bases). Germline loops: CDR1 LNHDA, CDR2 SQIVND (reference sequence). V was pared by 3 bases and J by 4 bases, with 13 bases between. CDR3 length equals 15 residues. The CDR3 DNA sequence: TGTGCCAGTAGTATGAAGGGGACCGACGGAAACACCATATATTTT. Its protein product is CASSMKGTDGNTIYF.

This clonotype appeared many times. This chain connects TRBV6-1 to TRBJ1-1; TRBD1 matches 7 bases. V lost 4 bases, J lost 1 base, and 6 bases stayed unmatched. The CDR3 is made up of 15 amino acids. Germline V gene sequence: CDR1 MNHNS, CDR2 SASEGT. CDR3 protein: CASSARQGKNTEAFF. The CDR3 bases are TGTGCCAGCAGTGCCCGACAGGGAAAGAACACTGAAGCTTTCTTT.

This chain joins TRBV2 and TRBJ1-2; TRBD1 agrees at 9 bases. This CDR3 contains 14 residues. Germline CDR1 SNHLY, CDR2 FYNNEI. The V segment lost 6 bases and the J segment 4 bases; nucleotides outside the gene matches: 6. CDR3 DNA: TGTGCCAGCAGCTACACAGGGGGCGTCTATGGCTACACCTTC. This encodes CASSYTGGVYGYTF.

The chain recombines TRBV30 with TRBJ2-7, with 15 bases aligning to TRBD2. The DNA end is more similar to TRBJ2-1, so the J call may be wrong. The CDR3 extends over 13 amino acids. CDR1 and CDR2 from the germline V gene are GTSNPN and SVGIG (reference sequence). In DNA, the CDR3 is TGTGCCGGGGGACTAGCGGGAGGTTACGAGCAGTTCTTC. It codes for CAGGLAGGYEQFF.

This clonotype has a count of ten or more. The chain links TRBV3-1 to TRBJ1-2; D is unclear. V was cut by 5 bases and J by 2 bases, with 12 bases left in between. Per the germline V gene, CDR1 is LGHDT and CDR2 is YNNKEL (reference sequence). This CDR3 has 14 amino acids. Here the CDR3 reads CASSTPGTNYGYTF. Here the CDR3 DNA reads TGTGCCAGCAGCACTCCGGGAACCAACTATGGCTACACCTTC.

The J gene is TRBJ2-3, the V gene TRBV4-1; the D is unclear. V lost 3 bases and J lost 4, with 8 bases in between. Germline V gene lookup returns CDR1 MGHRA and CDR2 YSYEKL. There are 13 residues in the CDR3. CDR3 region: CASSQTPADTQYF. The CDR3, as DNA: TGCGCCAGCAGCCAGACCCCGGCAGATACGCAGTATTTT.

The table lists this clonotype with a few counts. This chain joins TRBV19 and TRBJ2-1; 9 bases fit TRBD2. Germline trimming cut 7 bases from V and 5 bases from J; bases unmatched to any gene: 9. The CDR3 is 15 amino acids. Germline assignment: CDR1 LNHDA and CDR2 SQIVND (reference sequence). The CDR3 DNA reads TGTGCCAGTAAGGCTAGCGGGGCGCCCGACAATGAGCAGTTCTTC. Amino acids: CASKASGAPDNEQFF.